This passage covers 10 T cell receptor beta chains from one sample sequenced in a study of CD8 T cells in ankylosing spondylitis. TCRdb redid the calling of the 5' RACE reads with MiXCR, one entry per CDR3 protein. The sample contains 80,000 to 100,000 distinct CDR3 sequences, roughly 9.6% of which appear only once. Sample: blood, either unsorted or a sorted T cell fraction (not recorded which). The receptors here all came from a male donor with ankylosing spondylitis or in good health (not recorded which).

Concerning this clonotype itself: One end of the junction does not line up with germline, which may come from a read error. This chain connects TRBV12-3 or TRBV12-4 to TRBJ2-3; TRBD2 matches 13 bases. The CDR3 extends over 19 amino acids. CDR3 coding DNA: TGTGCCATCAGTTTACCGGGGACTAGCGGGGCGATTTACACAGATACGCAGTATTTT. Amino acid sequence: CAISLPGTSGAIYTDTQYF.

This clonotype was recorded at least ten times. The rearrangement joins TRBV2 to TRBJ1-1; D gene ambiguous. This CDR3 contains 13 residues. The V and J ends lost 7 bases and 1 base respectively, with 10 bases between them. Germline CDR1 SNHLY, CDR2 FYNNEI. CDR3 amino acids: CASIPDTNTEAFF. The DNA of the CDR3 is TGTGCCAGCATCCCCGACACGAACACTGAAGCTTTCTTT.

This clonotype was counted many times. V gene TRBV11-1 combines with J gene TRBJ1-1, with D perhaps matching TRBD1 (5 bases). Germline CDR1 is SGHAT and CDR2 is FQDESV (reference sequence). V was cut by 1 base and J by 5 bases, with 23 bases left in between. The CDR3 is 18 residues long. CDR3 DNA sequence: TGTGCCAGCAGCTTAGTTTGGGCAGGGCAGGCGGCGGTTACTGAAGCTTTCTTT. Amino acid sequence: CASSLVWAGQAAVTEAFF.

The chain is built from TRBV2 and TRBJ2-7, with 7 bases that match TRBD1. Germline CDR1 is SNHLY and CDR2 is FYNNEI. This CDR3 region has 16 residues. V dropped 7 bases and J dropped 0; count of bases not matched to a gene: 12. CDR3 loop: CASKAGTDTYSYEQYF. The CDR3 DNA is TGTGCCAGCAAGGCCGGGACAGACACTTACTCCTACGAGCAGTACTTC.

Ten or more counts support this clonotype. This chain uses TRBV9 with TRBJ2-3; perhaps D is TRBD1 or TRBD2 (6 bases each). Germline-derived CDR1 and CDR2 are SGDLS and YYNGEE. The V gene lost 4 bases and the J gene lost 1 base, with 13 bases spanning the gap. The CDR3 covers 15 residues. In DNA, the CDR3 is TGTGCCAGCAGCACCAGGGGCGGGGGCACAGATACGCAGTATTTT. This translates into CASSTRGGGTDTQYF.

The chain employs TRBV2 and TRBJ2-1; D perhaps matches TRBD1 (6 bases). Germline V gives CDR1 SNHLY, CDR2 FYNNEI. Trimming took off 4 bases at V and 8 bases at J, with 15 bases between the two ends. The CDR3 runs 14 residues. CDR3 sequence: CASSAGQGLDEQFF. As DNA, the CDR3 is TGTGCCAGCAGTGCGGGGCAGGGGTTGGATGAGCAGTTCTTC.

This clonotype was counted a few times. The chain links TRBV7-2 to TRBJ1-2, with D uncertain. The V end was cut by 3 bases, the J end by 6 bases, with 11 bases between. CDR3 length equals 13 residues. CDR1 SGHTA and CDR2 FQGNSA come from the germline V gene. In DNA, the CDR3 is TGTGCCAGCAGCTTCCTGACGAGGGATGGCTACACCTTC. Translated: CASSFLTRDGYTF.

CDR3 protein: CASSGFGVGEQYF. The CDR3 nucleotides read TGTGCCAGCAGCGGGTTCGGGGTGGGAGAGCAGTACTTC. The genes are TRBV9 and TRBJ2-7, with D tentatively TRBD2 (5 bases). The CDR3 extends over 13 amino acids. V lost 3 bases, J lost 7 bases, and 14 bases lay in between. Looked up from germline, CDR1 is SGDLS and CDR2 is YYNGEE. The whole variable domain, filled in from reference TRBV9 and TRBJ2-7, reads DSGVTQTPKHLITATGQRVTLRCSPRSGDLSVYWYQQSLDQGLQFLIQYYNGEERAKGNILERFSAQQFPDLHSELNLSSLELGDSALYFCASSGFGVGEQYFGPGTRLTVT.

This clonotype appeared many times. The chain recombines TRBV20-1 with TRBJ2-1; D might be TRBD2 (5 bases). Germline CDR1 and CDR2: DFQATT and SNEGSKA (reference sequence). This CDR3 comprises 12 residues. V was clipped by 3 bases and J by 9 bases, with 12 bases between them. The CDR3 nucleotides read TGCAGTGCTAGGTCCGGGGTAGGTGAGCAGTTCTTC. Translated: CSARSGVGEQFF.

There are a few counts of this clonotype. CDR3: CASSLVAGHLRLGNEQFF. In DNA form, the CDR3 reads TGTGCCAGCAGCTTAGTGGCGGGCCACCTTCGTCTGGGGAATGAGCAGTTCTTC. The rearrangement links TRBV11-1 to TRBJ2-1; TRBD2 might be the D (5 bases). Germline assignment: CDR1 SGHAT and CDR2 FQDESV (reference sequence). The CDR3 is 18 residues long. With 1 base removed from V and 7 bases from J, the gap between germline ends came to 23 bases.